This passage covers 2 T cell receptor beta chains from one sample sequenced in a study of blood T cell repertoires in COVID-19. Repertoires were generated with immunoSEQ multiplex PCR, while TCRdb's copy carries only in-frame clones and drops some. The sample contains around 180,000 clones, 88% of which appear only once. Material: peripheral blood. The receptor source for this set is a woman under 40 with acute or convalescent COVID-19.

The CDR3 DNA sequence: TGTGCCAGCAGCTTAGAGCCCGGGACAGGGGGCTACGAGCAGTACTTC. Translation: CASSLEPGTGGYEQYF. The chain recombines TRBV7-6 with TRBJ2-7, with TRBD1 identical over 11 bases. Trimming removed 1 base from V and 3 bases from J; junction bases left unmatched: 5. The germline gives CDR1 SGHVS, CDR2 FNYEAQ. CDR3 length: 16 amino acids.

This chain links TRBV6-6 with TRBJ2-1; D may be TRBD2 (6 bases). V lost 7 bases and J 3 bases, leaving 16 bases between the germline ends. Per germline, CDR1 MNHNY and CDR2 SVGAGI (reference sequence). The CDR3 consists of 15 residues. DNA for the CDR3: TGTGCCAGCATAAAACGGCTAGCGTACTACAATGAGCAGTTCTTC. Its protein product is CASIKRLAYYNEQFF.